The entry below describes one T cell receptor (beta chain). This sample was taken from a study of T cells after somatic rescue of genetic block. Germline V lookup: CDR1 GTSNPN, CDR2 SVGIG (reference sequence). Trimming took 0 bases from V and 4 from J, leaving 9 bases between them. CDR3 size: 14 residues. The protocol was immunoSEQ multiplex PCR, while the TCRdb copy is restricted to in-frame clones and leaves out a portion. The sample contains about 15,000 clones, over 60% of which appear only once. The V gene is TRBV30, the J gene TRBJ1-4; no reliable D call. What was sequenced was peripheral blood mononuclear cells (PBMCs). This receptor was taken from a man between 18 and 35 years old. The CDR3 DNA follows: TGTGCCTGGAGTGTTGACATCTATAATGAAAAACTGTTTTTT. It translates to CAWSVDIYNEKLFF.